The next 14 T cell receptor beta chains were all read from a single sample in a study of glioma-infiltrating T cells after dendritic cell vaccination. Assay used: immunoSEQ multiplex PCR; TCRdb lists only in-frame clones, some missing. The table lists about 99,000 clones, 81% of them singletons. The source was blood, collected before dendritic cell vaccination. The receptors stem from a human donor with glioblastoma.

The J gene is TRBJ1-4, the V gene TRBV4-2, with D unresolved. Between the trimmed V and J ends, which lost 4 bases and 3 bases, there was a span of 12 bases. Germline V gene lookup returns CDR1 LGHNA and CDR2 YNFKEQ. This CDR3 has 15 residues. This CDR3 reads CASSRQYTSNEKLFF. The CDR3 nucleotides read TGTGCCAGCAGCCGACAATACACTTCTAATGAAAAACTGTTTTTT.

The V gene is TRBV4-3, the J gene TRBJ1-3; no firm D call. Trimming shortened V by 0 bases and J by 4 bases, and 10 bases separated the two germline ends. CDR3 length: 15 amino acids. The germline gives CDR1 LGHNA, CDR2 YSLEER. The CDR3 loop is CASSQDGSRGNTIYF. The CDR3 DNA reads as TGCGCCAGCAGCCAAGATGGGTCGCGGGGAAACACCATATATTTT.

The chain employs TRBV5-4 and TRBJ1-3, with D possibly being TRBD1 (6 bases). V shed 2 bases and J shed 0 bases, with 9 bases lying between them. CDR3 size: 15 residues. Germline V gene data show CDR1 as SGHNT and CDR2 as YYREEE (reference sequence). CDR3 sequence (DNA): TGTGCCAGCAGCTTTGGACAGATCTCTGGAAACACCATATATTTT. It encodes CASSFGQISGNTIYF.

This rearrangement joins TRBV7-2 to TRBJ2-1; D remains unclear. Germline values: CDR1 SGHTA, CDR2 FQGNSA. The CDR3 extends over 11 amino acids. Trimming removed 7 bases at V and 7 bases at J, with 8 bases between. The CDR3 reads CASTSSNEQFF. DNA for the CDR3: TGTGCCAGCACCTCGTCGAATGAGCAGTTCTTC. Combining the CDR3 with reference TRBV7-2 and TRBJ2-1 gives the whole variable domain GAGVSQSPSNKVTEKGKDVELRCDPISGHTALYWYRQSLGQGLEFLIYFQGNSAPDKSGLPSDRFSAERTGGSVSTLTIQRTQQEDSAVYLCASTSSNEQFFGPGTRLTVL.

This chain connects TRBV30 to TRBJ2-3, with 9 bases fitting TRBD2. The CDR3 loop spans 13 amino acids. Looked up from germline, CDR1 is GTSNPN and CDR2 is SVGIG (reference sequence). V was clipped by 4 bases and J by 5 bases; unmatched bases: 4. CDR3 in DNA: TGTGCCTGGACTAGCGGGGCTGTAGATACGCAGTATTTT. Amino acid sequence: CAWTSGAVDTQYF.

This chain connects TRBV25-1 to TRBJ1-2; D is unclear. The CDR3 extends over 13 amino acids. Germline V CDR1 and CDR2: MGHDK, SYGVNS. V was pared by 4 bases and J by 6 bases, with 12 bases between. This CDR3 reads CASSVDPRDGYTF. CDR3 bases: TGTGCCAGCAGTGTAGATCCTCGGGATGGCTACACCTTC.

The chain employs TRBV11-2 and TRBJ1-1, with 9 bases matching TRBD1. V dropped 7 bases and J dropped 0; count of bases not matched to a gene: 9. Germline V gene sequence: CDR1 SGHAT, CDR2 FQNNGV. The CDR3 consists of 16 residues. The CDR3 protein is CASTAWDRVMNTEAFF. The CDR3 nucleotides are TGTGCCAGCACCGCCTGGGACAGGGTCATGAACACTGAAGCTTTCTTT.

The chain carries TRBV5-4 and TRBJ2-1, with 9 bases fitting TRBD2. The CDR3 sequence is 16 residues long. Germline assignment: CDR1 SGHNT and CDR2 YYREEE (reference sequence). The trim removed 0 bases at V and 1 base at J, leaving 2 bases unmatched. CDR3 protein: CASSLGLAASYNEQFF. In DNA form, the CDR3 reads TGTGCCAGCAGCTTGGGACTAGCGGCTTCCTACAATGAGCAGTTCTTC.

The chain employs TRBV9 and TRBJ2-5, with D hard to call. The CDR3 length is 15 residues. Trimming took 0 bases from V and 0 from J, leaving 9 bases between them. In germline, CDR1 is SGDLS, CDR2 YYNGEE. Here the CDR3 DNA reads TGTGCCAGCAGCGTAGGAGTAACGTACCAAGAGACCCAGTACTTC. Translating it yields CASSVGVTYQETQYF.

The chain has TRBV30 and TRBJ1-2; D is perhaps TRBD1 (5 bases). V was shortened by 3 bases and J by 4 bases, with 15 bases between the two germline ends. Germline CDR1 GTSNPN, CDR2 SVGIG (reference sequence). The CDR3 has 14 amino acids. The CDR3 DNA reads TGTGCCTGGAGCCCGGGACTGCTTAGCTATGGCTACACCTTC. It codes for CAWSPGLLSYGYTF.

V usage is TRBV6-4 and J usage is TRBJ2-1; D might be TRBD1 (5 bases). Germline loops: CDR1 MRHNA, CDR2 SNTAGT. The ends were cut back, 0 bases at V and 8 bases at J, with 17 bases in the middle. The CDR3 sequence is 16 residues long. CDR3 coding DNA: TGTGCCAGCAGTGACTCGGCGAAAAAGGGGCTAGATGAGCAGTTCTTC. This codes for CASSDSAKKGLDEQFF.

This rearrangement joins TRBV5-1 to TRBJ1-5; D is ambiguous. V was cut by 0 bases and J by 4 bases, with 11 bases left in between. Germline V CDR1 and CDR2: SGHRS, YFSETQ. The CDR3 has 15 residues. This chain's CDR3 is CASSLAPGGNQPQHF. CDR3 DNA sequence: TGCGCCAGCAGCTTGGCCCCGGGAGGGAATCAGCCCCAGCATTTT. Full variable domain (remainder filled in from reference TRBV5-1 and TRBJ1-5): KAGVTQTPRYLIKTRGQQVTLSCSPISGHRSVSWYQQTPGQGLQFLFEYFSETQRNKGNFPGRFSGRQFSNSRSEMNVSTLELGDSALYLCASSLAPGGNQPQHFGDGTRLSIL.

This sequence joins TRBV6-4 and TRBJ2-5, with 11 bases matching TRBD2. Trimming took 2 bases from V and 5 from J; bases not matched to a gene: 4. Germline V gene sequence: CDR1 MRHNA, CDR2 SNTAGT. CDR3 length: 15 residues. The CDR3 loop reads CASSDVAGGTETQYF. For the CDR3, the DNA is TGTGCCAGCAGTGACGTAGCGGGGGGGACGGAGACCCAGTACTTC.

V gene TRBV2 combines with J gene TRBJ1-5; 7 nucleotides agree with TRBD1. V dropped 7 bases and J dropped 6; count of bases not matched to a gene: 6. This CDR3 is 13 amino acids long. Per germline, CDR1 SNHLY and CDR2 FYNNEI. The CDR3 region has the DNA TGTGCCAGCAAGCAGGGGGGCCCTCAGCCCCAGCATTTT. This translates into CASKQGGPQPQHF.